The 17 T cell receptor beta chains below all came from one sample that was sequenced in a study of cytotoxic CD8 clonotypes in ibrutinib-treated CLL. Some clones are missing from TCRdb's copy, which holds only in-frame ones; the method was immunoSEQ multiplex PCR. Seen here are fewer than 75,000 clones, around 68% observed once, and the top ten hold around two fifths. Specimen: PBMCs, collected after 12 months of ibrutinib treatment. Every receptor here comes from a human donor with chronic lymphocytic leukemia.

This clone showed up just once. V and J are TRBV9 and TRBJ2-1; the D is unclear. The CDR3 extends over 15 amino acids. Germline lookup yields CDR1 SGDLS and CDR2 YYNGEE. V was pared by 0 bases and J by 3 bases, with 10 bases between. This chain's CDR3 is CASSVASNNYNEQFF. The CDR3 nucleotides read TGTGCCAGCAGCGTAGCCAGCAATAACTACAATGAGCAGTTCTTC. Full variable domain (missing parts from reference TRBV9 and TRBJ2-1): DSGVTQTPKHLITATGQRVTLRCSPRSGDLSVYWYQQSLDQGLQFLIQYYNGEERAKGNILERFSAQQFPDLHSELNLSSLELGDSALYFCASSVASNNYNEQFFGPGTRLTVL.

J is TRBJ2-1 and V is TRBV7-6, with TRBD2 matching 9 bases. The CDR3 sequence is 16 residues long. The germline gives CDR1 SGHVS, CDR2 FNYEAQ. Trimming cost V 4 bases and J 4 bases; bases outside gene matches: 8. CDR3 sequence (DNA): TGTGCCAGCAGCTCCTTAGCGGGAGCAGGTTACAATGAGCAGTTCTTC. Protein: CASSSLAGAGYNEQFF. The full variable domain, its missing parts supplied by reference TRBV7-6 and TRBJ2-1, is GAGVSQSPRYKVTKRGQDVALRCDPISGHVSLYWYRQALGQGPEFLTYFNYEAQQDKSGLPNDRFSAERPEGSISTLTIQRTEQRDSAMYRCASSSLAGAGYNEQFFGPGTRLTVL.

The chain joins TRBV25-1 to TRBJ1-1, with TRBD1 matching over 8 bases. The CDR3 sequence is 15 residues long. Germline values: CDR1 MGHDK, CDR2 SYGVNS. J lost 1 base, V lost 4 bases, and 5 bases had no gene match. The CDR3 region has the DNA TGTGCCAGCAGTGGGAGGACAGGGCCGAACACTGAAGCTTTCTTT. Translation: CASSGRTGPNTEAFF.

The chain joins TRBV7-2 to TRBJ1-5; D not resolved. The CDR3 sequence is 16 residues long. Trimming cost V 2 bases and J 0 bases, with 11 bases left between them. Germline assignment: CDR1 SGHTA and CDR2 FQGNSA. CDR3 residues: CASSLQWRRSNQPQHF. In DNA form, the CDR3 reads TGTGCCAGCAGCTTACAATGGCGACGTAGCAATCAGCCCCAGCATTTT.

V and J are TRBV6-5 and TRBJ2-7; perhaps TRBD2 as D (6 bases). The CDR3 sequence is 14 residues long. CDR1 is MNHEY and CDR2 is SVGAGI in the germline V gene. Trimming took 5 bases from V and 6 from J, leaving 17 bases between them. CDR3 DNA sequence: TGTGCCAGCAGTCCCCGGGACTCCCTCGGCGAGCAGTACTTC. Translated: CASSPRDSLGEQYF.

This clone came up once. CDR3 sequence reads: CASSYLREGDTQYF. In nucleotides, the CDR3 is TGCGCCAGCAGCTATCTCAGGGAGGGCGATACGCAGTATTTT. This chain uses TRBV5-1 with TRBJ2-3; 7 bases agree with TRBD2. The CDR3 consists of 14 residues. J was trimmed by 6 bases and V by 3 bases; bases with no gene match: 7. Germline CDR1 reads SGHRS; CDR2 reads YFSETQ.

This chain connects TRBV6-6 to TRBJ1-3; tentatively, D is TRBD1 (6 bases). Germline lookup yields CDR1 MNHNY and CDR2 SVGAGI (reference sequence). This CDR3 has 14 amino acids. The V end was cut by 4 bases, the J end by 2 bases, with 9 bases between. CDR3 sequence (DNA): TGTGCCAGCAGTTCACAGGGTCCTGGAAACACCATATATTTT. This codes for CASSSQGPGNTIYF.

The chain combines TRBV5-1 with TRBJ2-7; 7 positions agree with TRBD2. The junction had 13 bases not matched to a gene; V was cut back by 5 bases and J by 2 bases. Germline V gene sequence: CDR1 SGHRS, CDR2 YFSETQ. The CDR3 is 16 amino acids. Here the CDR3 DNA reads TGCGCCAGCAGACTTACTATGGCGGGAGTCACCTACGAGCAGTACTTC. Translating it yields CASRLTMAGVTYEQYF.

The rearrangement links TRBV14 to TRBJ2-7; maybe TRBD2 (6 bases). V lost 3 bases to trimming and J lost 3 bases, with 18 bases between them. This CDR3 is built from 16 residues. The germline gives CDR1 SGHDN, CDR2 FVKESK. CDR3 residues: CASSQGLVAGSYEQYF. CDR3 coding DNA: TGTGCCAGCAGCCAGGGTCTGGTCGCGGGAAGCTACGAGCAGTACTTC.

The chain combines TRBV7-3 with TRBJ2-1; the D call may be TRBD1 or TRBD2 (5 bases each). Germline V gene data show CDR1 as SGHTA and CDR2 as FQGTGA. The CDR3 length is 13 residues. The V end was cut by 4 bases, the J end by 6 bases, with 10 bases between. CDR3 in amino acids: CASSSGAGNEQFF. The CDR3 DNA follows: TGTGCCAGCAGCTCCGGGGCCGGCAATGAGCAGTTCTTC.

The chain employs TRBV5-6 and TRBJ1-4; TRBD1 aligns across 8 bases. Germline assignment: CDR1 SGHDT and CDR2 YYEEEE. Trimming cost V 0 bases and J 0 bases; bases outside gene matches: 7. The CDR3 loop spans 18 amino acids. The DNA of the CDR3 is TGTGCCAGCAGCTTGGGCAGGGGGCTTTGGACAACTAATGAAAAACTGTTTTTT. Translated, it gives CASSLGRGLWTTNEKLFF.

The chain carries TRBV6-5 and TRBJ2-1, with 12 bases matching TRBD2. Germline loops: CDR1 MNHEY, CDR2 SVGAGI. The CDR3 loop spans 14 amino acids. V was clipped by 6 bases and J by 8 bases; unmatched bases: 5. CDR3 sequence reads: CASRRLAGVHEQFF. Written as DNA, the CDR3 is TGTGCCAGCAGGAGACTAGCGGGAGTCCATGAGCAGTTCTTC.

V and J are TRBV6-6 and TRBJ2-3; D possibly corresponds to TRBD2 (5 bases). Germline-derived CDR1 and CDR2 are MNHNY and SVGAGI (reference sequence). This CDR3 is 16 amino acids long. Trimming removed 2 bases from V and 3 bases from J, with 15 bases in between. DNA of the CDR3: TGTGCCAGCAGTTACCCGAGATTTGGGAGAACAGATACGCAGTATTTT. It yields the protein CASSYPRFGRTDTQYF.

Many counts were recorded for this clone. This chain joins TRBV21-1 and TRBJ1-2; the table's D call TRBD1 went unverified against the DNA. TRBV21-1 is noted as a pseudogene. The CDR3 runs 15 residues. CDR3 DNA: TGTGCCAGCAGCACCCAGACAGGACCTGCTCATGGCTACACCTTC. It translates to CASSTQTGPAHGYTF.

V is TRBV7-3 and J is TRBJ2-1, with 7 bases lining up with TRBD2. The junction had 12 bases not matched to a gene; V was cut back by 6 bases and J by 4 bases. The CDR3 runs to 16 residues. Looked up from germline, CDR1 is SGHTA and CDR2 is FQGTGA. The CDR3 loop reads CASSLNGRTNYNEQFF. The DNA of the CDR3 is TGTGCCAGCAGTCTGAACGGGAGGACGAATTACAATGAGCAGTTCTTC.

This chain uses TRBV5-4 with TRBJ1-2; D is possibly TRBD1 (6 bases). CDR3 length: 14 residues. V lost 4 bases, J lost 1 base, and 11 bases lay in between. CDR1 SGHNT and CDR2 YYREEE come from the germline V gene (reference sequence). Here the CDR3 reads CASSLGGRNYGYTF. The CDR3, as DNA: TGTGCCAGCAGCCTAGGGGGTCGTAACTATGGCTACACCTTC.

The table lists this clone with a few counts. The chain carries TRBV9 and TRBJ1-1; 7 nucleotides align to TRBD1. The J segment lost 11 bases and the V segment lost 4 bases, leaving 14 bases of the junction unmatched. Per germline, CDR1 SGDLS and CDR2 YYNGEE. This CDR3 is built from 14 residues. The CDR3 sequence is CASSPPPGGREAFF. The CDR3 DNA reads TGTGCCAGCAGCCCCCCCCCAGGGGGGCGGGAGGCTTTCTTT.